A selection of T cell receptor beta chains follows, all from one sample in a study of regulatory T cells in long-lasting Graves disease. TCRdb itself ran the multiplex PCR reads through MiXCR, one entry per CDR3 protein. The data contain 540,000 or so distinct CDR3 sequences, about 13% of them singletons. This same sample was also taken into another study, of T cells in Graves' hyperthyroidism and ophthalmopathy.

This material consisted of peripheral blood mononuclear cells (PBMCs), taken at new diagnosis, from a patient treated with antithyroid drugs. These receptors all stem from a man aged 25-45 years with Graves disease. Both conserved end residues are part of each CDR3. D genes are given only for firm matches. The listing skips clone size in some rows; elsewhere it reads once, few, many or a size class.

d_call: -; clone_size: many; j_call: TRBJ2-3; v_call: TRBV5-1; cdr3_aa: CASSLDSDTQYF; cdr3_nt: TGTGCCAGCAGCTTAGATTCAGATACGCAGTATTTT
d_call: -; clone_size: few; j_call: TRBJ1-1; v_call: TRBV6-1; cdr3_aa: CASSFEPGNTEAFF; cdr3_nt: TGTGCCAGCAGTTTCGAGCCGGGGAACACTGAAGCTTTCTTT
d_call: -; clone_size: few; j_call: TRBJ2-3; v_call: TRBV3-1; cdr3_aa: CASSQRIWITSTDTQYF; cdr3_nt: TGTGCCAGCAGCCAAAGAATTTGGATCACGAGCACAGATACGCAGTATTTT
d_call: TRBD2; clone_size: many; j_call: TRBJ2-7; v_call: TRBV28; cdr3_aa: CASRTGGSGRGAYEQYF; cdr3_nt: TGTGCCAGCAGGACCGGGGGTAGCGGGAGAGGGGCCTACGAGCAGTACTTC
d_call: TRBD2; clone_size: -; j_call: TRBJ2-1; v_call: TRBV3-1; cdr3_aa: CASEEGGSYNEQFF; cdr3_nt: TGTGCCAGCGAAGAGGGAGGGTCCTACAATGAGCAGTTCTTC
d_call: TRBD1; clone_size: many; j_call: TRBJ1-1; v_call: TRBV11-2; cdr3_aa: CASSPDRGAEAFF; cdr3_nt: TGTGCCAGCAGCCCGGACAGGGGCGCTGAAGCTTTCTTT
d_call: -; clone_size: -; j_call: TRBJ2-1; v_call: TRBV19; cdr3_aa: CASNLIGDGTQSYNEQFF; cdr3_nt: TGTGCCAGTAACCTCATCGGAGATGGGACTCAGTCCTACAATGAGCAGTTCTTC
d_call: TRBD1; clone_size: few; j_call: TRBJ2-2; v_call: TRBV20-1; cdr3_aa: CSARPDRGGFPGELFF; cdr3_nt: TGCAGTGCTCGTCCCGACAGGGGCGGTTTCCCCGGGGAGCTGTTTTTT
d_call: TRBD2; clone_size: many; j_call: TRBJ2-1; v_call: TRBV7-6; cdr3_aa: CASSLAGVSYNEQFF; cdr3_nt: TGTGCCAGCAGCCTAGCGGGAGTGTCCTACAATGAGCAGTTCTTC
d_call: -; clone_size: many; j_call: TRBJ2-7; v_call: TRBV7-2; cdr3_aa: CASSLNPGGTYEQYF; cdr3_nt: TGTGCCAGCAGCTTAAATCCGGGGGGCACTTACGAGCAGTACTTC
d_call: -; clone_size: many; j_call: TRBJ2-7; v_call: TRBV27; cdr3_aa: CASSYTGPYEQYF; cdr3_nt: TGTGCCAGCAGTTACACAGGCCCCTACGAGCAGTACTTC
d_call: TRBD2; clone_size: many; j_call: TRBJ2-7; v_call: TRBV7-2; cdr3_aa: CASSDTGTRSHEQYF; cdr3_nt: TGTGCCAGCAGCGATACCGGGACTAGGTCCCACGAGCAGTACTTC
d_call: -; clone_size: -; j_call: TRBJ2-5; v_call: TRBV20-1; cdr3_aa: CSARAADGGETQYF; cdr3_nt: TGCAGTGCTAGAGCCGCTGACGGGGGTGAGACCCAGTACTTC
d_call: -; clone_size: few; j_call: TRBJ2-3; v_call: TRBV11-3; cdr3_aa: CASATGTDTQYF; cdr3_nt: TGTGCCAGCGCTACGGGAACAGATACGCAGTATTTT
d_call: TRBD1; clone_size: -; j_call: TRBJ1-2; v_call: TRBV19; cdr3_aa: CASTPGQGASGYAF; cdr3_nt: TGTGCCAGTACCCCTGGACAGGGGGCGAGTGGCTACGCCTTC
d_call: -; clone_size: many; j_call: TRBJ2-1; v_call: TRBV12-3/TRBV12-4; cdr3_aa: CASSRVSLQEQFF; cdr3_nt: TGTGCCAGCAGTCGGGTCTCCTTACAAGAGCAGTTCTTC
d_call: TRBD1; clone_size: -; j_call: TRBJ1-1; v_call: TRBV10-3; cdr3_aa: CAISVEQGETEAFF; cdr3_nt: TGTGCCATCAGTGTGGAACAGGGGGAGACTGAAGCTTTCTTT
d_call: -; clone_size: many; j_call: TRBJ1-5; v_call: TRBV20-1; cdr3_aa: CSALDWGASDQPQHF; cdr3_nt: TGCAGTGCATTAGACTGGGGGGCGAGTGATCAGCCCCAGCATTTT
d_call: TRBD1; clone_size: many; j_call: TRBJ2-1; v_call: TRBV3-1; cdr3_aa: CASSNTEQGAPYNEQFF; cdr3_nt: TGTGCCAGCAGCAACACCGAACAGGGGGCCCCCTACAATGAGCAGTTCTTC
d_call: TRBD2; clone_size: many; j_call: TRBJ2-2; v_call: TRBV5-1; cdr3_aa: CASSLEAGANTGELFF; cdr3_nt: TGCGCCAGCAGCTTGGAGGCGGGAGCGAACACCGGGGAGCTGTTTTTT
d_call: -; clone_size: many; j_call: TRBJ2-7; v_call: TRBV6-9; cdr3_aa: CASSYALGLAYEQYF; cdr3_nt: TGTGCCAGCAGTTATGCTTTGGGGTTAGCCTACGAGCAGTACTTC
d_call: TRBD1; clone_size: many; j_call: TRBJ2-7; v_call: TRBV12-3/TRBV12-4; cdr3_aa: CASRDTGAGSYEQYF; cdr3_nt: TGTGCCAGCAGGGATACAGGGGCAGGCAGCTACGAGCAGTACTTC
d_call: TRBD1; clone_size: -; j_call: TRBJ2-3; v_call: TRBV14; cdr3_aa: CASSQTGQRKEYF; cdr3_nt: TGTGCCAGCAGCCAGACAGGGCAGCGTAAGGAGTATTTT
d_call: TRBD2; clone_size: many; j_call: TRBJ2-1; v_call: TRBV29-1; cdr3_aa: CSADQISGRGDEQFF; cdr3_nt: TGCAGCGCCGACCAGATTAGCGGGAGAGGGGATGAGCAGTTCTTC
d_call: -; clone_size: many; j_call: TRBJ2-5; v_call: TRBV7-3; cdr3_aa: CASSLFTKETQYF; cdr3_nt: TGTGCCAGCAGCTTATTCACGAAAGAGACCCAGTACTTC
d_call: -; clone_size: few; j_call: TRBJ2-3; v_call: TRBV20-1; cdr3_aa: CSAPREGGGADTQYF; cdr3_nt: TGCAGTGCTCCGCGAGAAGGTGGGGGTGCGGATACGCAGTATTTT
d_call: -; clone_size: -; j_call: TRBJ2-2; v_call: TRBV6-2/TRBV6-3; cdr3_aa: CASSYARGTGELFF; cdr3_nt: TGTGCCAGCAGTTACGCCCGGGGTACCGGGGAGCTGTTTTTT
d_call: TRBD1; clone_size: many; j_call: TRBJ2-7; v_call: TRBV7-8; cdr3_aa: CASSFLTQGAKNEQYF; cdr3_nt: TGTGCCAGCAGCTTCCTGACACAGGGGGCGAAGAACGAGCAGTACTTC
d_call: TRBD1; clone_size: many; j_call: TRBJ1-2; v_call: TRBV18; cdr3_aa: CASSPQGQVGGYTF; cdr3_nt: TGTGCCAGCTCACCACAGGGACAGGTCGGGGGCTACACCTTC
d_call: TRBD2; clone_size: many; j_call: TRBJ2-3; v_call: TRBV15; cdr3_aa: CATSRGGGGTDTQYF; cdr3_nt: TGTGCCACCAGCAGAGGGGGAGGGGGCACAGATACGCAGTATTTT
d_call: TRBD2; clone_size: many; j_call: TRBJ2-7; v_call: TRBV20-1; cdr3_aa: CSARELLAGVDEQYF; cdr3_nt: TGCAGTGCTAGAGAACTCCTAGCGGGAGTGGACGAGCAGTACTTC
d_call: -; clone_size: many; j_call: TRBJ2-7; v_call: TRBV13; cdr3_aa: CASSPPWRAGYEQYF; cdr3_nt: TGTGCCAGCAGCCCCCCTTGGCGGGCTGGCTACGAGCAGTACTTC
d_call: -; clone_size: many; j_call: TRBJ1-1; v_call: TRBV5-1; cdr3_aa: CASSKLGNTEAFF; cdr3_nt: TGCGCCAGCAGCAAATTGGGGAACACTGAAGCTTTCTTT
d_call: TRBD1; clone_size: many; j_call: TRBJ2-2; v_call: TRBV24-1; cdr3_aa: CATSDSDRGITGELFF; cdr3_nt: TGTGCCACCAGTGACTCGGACAGGGGGATCACCGGGGAGCTGTTTTTT
d_call: TRBD2; clone_size: many; j_call: TRBJ2-5; v_call: TRBV2; cdr3_aa: CASRFLAGPEETQYF; cdr3_nt: TGTGCCAGCAGGTTTCTAGCGGGCCCCGAAGAGACCCAGTACTTC
d_call: -; clone_size: -; j_call: TRBJ2-3; v_call: TRBV10-3; cdr3_aa: CAISGVGGSTTDTQYF; cdr3_nt: TGTGCCATCAGTGGAGTAGGTGGGAGTACCACAGATACGCAGTATTTT
d_call: -; clone_size: many; j_call: TRBJ1-5; v_call: TRBV12-5; cdr3_aa: CASGSGHQPQHF; cdr3_nt: TGTGCTAGTGGCTCAGGGCATCAGCCCCAGCATTTT
d_call: -; clone_size: many; j_call: TRBJ2-7; v_call: TRBV6-1; cdr3_aa: CASSADAAGSGYF; cdr3_nt: TGTGCCAGCAGTGCCGACGCCGCCGGGAGCGGGTACTTC
d_call: -; clone_size: -; j_call: TRBJ2-1; v_call: TRBV7-6; cdr3_aa: CASSFRGRSSYNEQFF; cdr3_nt: TGTGCCAGCAGCTTTCGTGGGAGGTCCTCCTACAATGAGCAGTTCTTC
d_call: -; clone_size: -; j_call: TRBJ2-1; v_call: TRBV19; cdr3_aa: CASRKGLQGEQFF; cdr3_nt: TGTGCCAGTAGGAAGGGGCTTCAAGGTGAGCAGTTCTTC
d_call: TRBD1; clone_size: -; j_call: TRBJ1-1; v_call: TRBV6-5; cdr3_aa: CASSYQGQGMNTEAFF; cdr3_nt: TGTGCCAGCAGTTACCAGGGACAGGGGATGAACACTGAAGCTTTCTTT
d_call: -; clone_size: -; j_call: TRBJ2-7; v_call: TRBV5-1; cdr3_aa: CASSLGGFSVEQYF; cdr3_nt: TGCGCCAGCAGCTTGGGCGGCTTCTCCGTGGAGCAGTACTTC
d_call: -; clone_size: many; j_call: TRBJ1-1; v_call: TRBV2; cdr3_aa: CASIEKPTEAFF; cdr3_nt: TGTGCCAGCATTGAAAAGCCTACTGAAGCTTTCTTT
d_call: TRBD1; clone_size: many; j_call: TRBJ1-1; v_call: TRBV2; cdr3_aa: CASRNPGQGGVEAFF; cdr3_nt: TGTGCCAGCCGCAATCCGGGACAGGGTGGAGTTGAAGCTTTCTTT
d_call: -; clone_size: many; j_call: TRBJ2-7; v_call: TRBV7-9; cdr3_aa: CASSLNNEQYF; cdr3_nt: TGTGCCAGCAGCTTGAACAACGAGCAGTACTTC
d_call: TRBD2; clone_size: few; j_call: TRBJ2-3; v_call: TRBV19; cdr3_aa: CASEGLAGGYDTQYF; cdr3_nt: TGTGCCAGCGAGGGACTAGCGGGAGGTTACGATACGCAGTATTTT
d_call: -; clone_size: few; j_call: TRBJ1-5; v_call: TRBV4-1; cdr3_aa: CASSQGGFNQPQHF; cdr3_nt: TGCGCCAGCAGCCAAGGGGGCTTTAATCAGCCCCAGCATTTT
d_call: -; clone_size: many; j_call: TRBJ1-3; v_call: TRBV24-1; cdr3_aa: CATSEGNTIYF; cdr3_nt: TGTGCCACCAGTGAAGGAAACACCATATATTTT
d_call: -; clone_size: few; j_call: TRBJ2-3; v_call: TRBV20-1; cdr3_aa: CSASPPGTDTQYF; cdr3_nt: TGCAGTGCTAGTCCGCCCGGCACAGATACGCAGTATTTT
d_call: -; clone_size: few; j_call: TRBJ2-5; v_call: TRBV5-1; cdr3_aa: CASSLALTAQETQYF; cdr3_nt: TGCGCCAGCAGCTTGGCCCTAACAGCACAAGAGACCCAGTACTTC
d_call: TRBD1; clone_size: many; j_call: TRBJ2-7; v_call: TRBV24-1; cdr3_aa: CATSESGTGDREQYF; cdr3_nt: TGTGCCACCAGTGAATCCGGGACAGGGGATAGGGAGCAGTACTTC
d_call: -; clone_size: -; j_call: TRBJ2-3; v_call: TRBV7-9; cdr3_aa: CASSSQGGIGTDTQYF; cdr3_nt: TGTGCCAGCAGCTCCCAAGGAGGAATTGGCACAGATACGCAGTATTTT
d_call: -; clone_size: many; j_call: TRBJ1-2; v_call: TRBV3-1; cdr3_aa: CASSQEASSGYTF; cdr3_nt: TGTGCCAGCAGCCAAGAGGCAAGTTCGGGCTACACCTTC
d_call: -; clone_size: -; j_call: TRBJ2-1; v_call: TRBV4-2; cdr3_aa: CASSQRDERDEQFF; cdr3_nt: TGTGCCAGCAGCCAACGGGATGAGCGCGATGAGCAGTTCTTC